The 19 T cell receptor beta chains below come from one sample, sequenced in a study of T cell responses to AZD1222 COVID-19 vaccine. Profiled with immunoSEQ multiplex PCR; TCRdb holds only in-frame clones, not every one. The table shows 150,000 to 200,000 clones, with approximately 88% occurring only once. Material: peripheral blood, obtained on day 0 of AZD1222 vaccination. The receptors were sampled from an adult in good health.

The chain joins TRBV2 to TRBJ2-3; D is possibly TRBD2 (5 bases). Germline-derived CDR1 and CDR2 are SNHLY and FYNNEI. V was clipped by 7 bases and J by 4 bases, with 12 bases between them. CDR3 length: 13 amino acids. The DNA of the CDR3 is TGTGCCAGCAATGTGGACGGGGCAGATACGCAGTATTTT. Amino acid sequence: CASNVDGADTQYF.

This clone was recorded only once. This rearrangement joins TRBV9 to TRBJ1-2; a weak D match, TRBD1 (5 bases). V lost 0 bases and J 1 base, leaving 10 bases between the germline ends. In germline, CDR1 is SGDLS, CDR2 YYNGEE. The CDR3 length is 15 residues. DNA of the CDR3: TGTGCCAGCAGCGTAGACAGGAACCTTAACTATGGCTACACCTTC. Its translation: CASSVDRNLNYGYTF.

The rearrangement uses TRBV9 and TRBJ2-3; TRBD2 agrees at 10 bases. Germline V gene lookup returns CDR1 SGDLS and CDR2 YYNGEE. V shed 4 bases, J shed 1 base, and the junction held 3 bases outside the gene matches. The CDR3 spans 15 residues. The CDR3 DNA is TGTGCCAGCAGCCCCACTAGCGGGGGCACAGATACGCAGTATTTT. It encodes CASSPTSGGTDTQYF.

The CDR3 coding sequence is TGTGCCACCAGCAGTGTAAGGGCAGGAAACACCATATATTTT. Translation: CATSSVRAGNTIYF. This sequence joins TRBV15 and TRBJ1-3; D is ambiguous. The CDR3 has 14 amino acids. CDR1 is LNHNV and CDR2 is YYDKDF in the germline V gene (reference sequence). V was pared by 3 bases and J by 4 bases, with 10 bases between.

The chain links TRBV5-1 to TRBJ2-1; D is possibly TRBD1 or TRBD2 (5 bases each). Germline assignment: CDR1 SGHRS and CDR2 YFSETQ. The length of the CDR3 is 16 residues. Trimming shortened V by 3 bases and J by 7 bases, and 20 bases separated the two germline ends. The CDR3 region is CASSSLTGTMSNEQFF. CDR3 in DNA: TGCGCCAGCAGCTCCCTCACCGGGACCATGAGTAATGAGCAGTTCTTC.

This clone has just a few counts. The chain uses TRBV28 and TRBJ1-1, with TRBD1 as a possible D gene (5 bases). The V gene's germline CDR1 is MDHEN and CDR2 SYDVKM. The ends were cut back, 8 bases at V and 0 bases at J, with 19 bases in the middle. The CDR3 is 16 residues long. The CDR3 protein is CASGGVLRGMNTEAFF. The DNA for the CDR3 is TGTGCCAGCGGGGGAGTTTTGCGGGGCATGAACACTGAAGCTTTCTTT.

The table lists this clone with a few counts. The chain carries TRBV27 and TRBJ2-1; 10 bases match TRBD2. CDR3 size: 15 residues. CDR1 and CDR2 (germline): MNHEY, SMNVEV (reference sequence). With 4 bases clipped from V and 8 bases from J, the junction kept 8 bases outside the gene matches. In nucleotides, the CDR3 is TGTGCCAGCAGTTCAGCGGGAGGGCCTTGGGATGAGCAGTTCTTC. It specifies CASSSAGGPWDEQFF.

The V and J genes are TRBV9 and TRBJ2-6; a possible D gene is TRBD2 (7 bases). Trimming took off 3 bases at V and 0 bases at J, with 13 bases between the two ends. The CDR3 contains 17 residues. CDR1 and CDR2 (germline): SGDLS, YYNGEE. For the CDR3, the DNA is TGTGCCAGCAGCGCGGGGGGACAAATCTCTGGGGCCAACGTCCTGACTTTC. As protein: CASSAGGQISGANVLTF. The variable domain in full, completed from reference TRBV9 and TRBJ2-6, reads DSGVTQTPKHLITATGQRVTLRCSPRSGDLSVYWYQQSLDQGLQFLIQYYNGEERAKGNILERFSAQQFPDLHSELNLSSLELGDSALYFCASSAGGQISGANVLTFGAGSRLTVL.

The chain recombines TRBV6-5 with TRBJ1-1, with unresolved D. V was pared by 0 bases and J by 2 bases, with 4 bases between. CDR1 MNHEY and CDR2 SVGAGI come from the germline V gene. The length of the CDR3 is 13 residues. This CDR3 is CASSYSTNTEAFF. DNA for the CDR3: TGTGCCAGCAGTTACTCGACAAACACTGAAGCTTTCTTT.

The chain links TRBV15 to TRBJ1-1; maybe TRBD1 (5 bases). Deletions cut 0 bases from V and 5 bases from J, with 10 bases between. The CDR3 sequence is 14 residues long. Germline V gene sequence: CDR1 LNHNV, CDR2 YYDKDF (reference sequence). The CDR3 DNA reads TGTGCCACCAGCAGAGACCCGGGGGGTACTGAAGCTTTCTTT. Protein: CATSRDPGGTEAFF.

V and J are TRBV6-5 and TRBJ2-3; D might be TRBD2 (7 bases). This CDR3 comprises 14 residues. Trimming shortened V by 10 bases and J by 6 bases, and 20 bases separated the two germline ends. The germline CDR1 and CDR2 sequences are MNHEY and SVGAGI. In DNA, the CDR3 is TGTGCCACCGACGGCGCGGGGGCCGGGGATACGCAGTATTTT. This gives the protein CATDGAGAGDTQYF.

This sequence joins TRBV29-1 and TRBJ2-7; 9 bases are a match to TRBD2. V lost 4 bases to trimming and J lost 3 bases; unmatched junction nucleotides: 1. The CDR3 has 12 amino acids. Per germline, CDR1 SQVTM and CDR2 ANQGSEA. CDR3 amino acids: CSVGSGSYEQYF. The CDR3 region has the DNA TGCAGCGTTGGTAGCGGGAGCTACGAGCAGTACTTC.

The chain employs TRBV6-5 and TRBJ1-1, with D possibly matching TRBD1 (5 bases). V was trimmed by 10 bases and J by 4 bases, leaving 13 bases between them. The CDR3 totals 12 residues. Germline CDR1 is MNHEY and CDR2 is SVGAGI. CDR3 sequence reads: CATHQGSTEAFF. The CDR3 DNA reads as TGTGCCACCCATCAGGGTAGCACTGAAGCTTTCTTT.

By sample share, this clone is medium-sized. The chain couples TRBV27 to TRBJ1-6; D gene ambiguous. Germline CDR1 MNHEY, CDR2 SMNVEV (reference sequence). V gave up 6 bases and J gave up 8 bases, with 17 bases separating them. The CDR3 contains 15 residues. CDR3 nucleotide sequence: TGTGCCAGCAGACGACAAGATACCGGTTATTCACCCCTCCACTTT. Translated, it gives CASRRQDTGYSPLHF.

This chain connects TRBV18 to TRBJ2-1; perhaps TRBD1 as D (5 bases). CDR3 length equals 15 residues. Per germline, CDR1 KGHSH and CDR2 LQKENI. V was pared by 3 bases and J by 7 bases, with 16 bases between. CDR3 region: CASSPPGRAGNEQFF. The CDR3 bases are TGTGCCAGCTCACCCCCGGGCAGGGCTGGGAATGAGCAGTTCTTC.

The genes are TRBV30 and TRBJ1-1; D unclear. Germline lookup yields CDR1 GTSNPN and CDR2 SVGIG (reference sequence). The V gene lost 2 bases and the J gene lost 2 bases, with 6 bases spanning the gap. CDR3 size: 12 residues. CDR3 in DNA: TGTGCCTGGAGTCAGGATAACACTGAAGCTTTCTTT. It is translated as CAWSQDNTEAFF.

CDR3 DNA sequence: TGTGCCATCAGCCCCAGGGAGAGTACTGAAGCTTTCTTT. Translation: CAISPRESTEAFF. The chain has TRBV10-3 and TRBJ1-1; possible D gene TRBD1, 5 bases. Trimming pared 6 bases from V and 5 bases from J, leaving 13 bases between. The CDR3 sequence is 13 residues long. Germline V gene sequence: CDR1 ENHRY, CDR2 SYGVKD.

The J gene is TRBJ2-1, the V gene TRBV4-1; possibly TRBD1 or TRBD2 for D (6 bases each). V shed 0 bases and J shed 3 bases, with 15 bases lying between them. Germline V CDR1 and CDR2: MGHRA, YSYEKL. CDR3 length equals 17 residues. CDR3 DNA sequence: TGCGCCAGCAGCCAAGATTCTCCGGGGGCCAACTACAATGAGCAGTTCTTC. It is translated as CASSQDSPGANYNEQFF.

DNA of the CDR3: TGTGCCAGCAGCTCTGGACTAGCGGGAGTATTGGGGGAGCTGTTTTTT. This codes for CASSSGLAGVLGELFF. The rearrangement uses TRBV7-3 and TRBJ2-2, with 13 bases that match TRBD2. Germline V lookup: CDR1 SGHTA, CDR2 FQGTGA. CDR3 length: 16 residues. V was clipped by 4 bases and J by 8 bases; unmatched bases: 7.